The rows below give T cell receptor beta chains drawn from one sample of a study of PD-L1 blockade in urothelial cancer. Only in-frame clones appear in the TCRdb table, and some are missing; sequencing was by immunoSEQ multiplex PCR. This table has 65,000 to 90,000 clones, roughly 84% appearing once. This material consisted of PBMCs, taken around atezolizumab (anti-PD-L1) treatment. These receptor sequences come from a woman aged 70 to 79 with urothelial cancer. Both conserved end residues are part of each CDR3. A D gene is named only where the DNA matches it firmly. Part of the rows lack a size; the others show once, few, many or a class for expanded clones.

size	V	D	J	CDR3	DNA
medium-sized	TRBV19	TRBD1	TRBJ1-2	CAISTGGPGYTF	TGTGCCATATCGACAGGGGGACCTGGCTACACCTTC
-	TRBV18	TRBD1	TRBJ1-2	CASSTGGDAYGYTF	TGTGCCAGCTCGACAGGGGGCGATGCGTATGGCTACACCTTC
-	TRBV11-2	-	TRBJ1-3	CASSPGHPGNTIYF	TGTGCCAGCAGCCCGGGACACCCTGGAAACACCATATATTTT
few	TRBV7-6	TRBD2	TRBJ2-1	CASSQQRGSYNEQFF	TGTGCCAGCAGCCAACAGCGGGGATCCTACAATGAGCAGTTCTTC
once	TRBV5-1	TRBD1	TRBJ2-2	CASSSGQGANTGELFF	TGCGCCAGCAGCTCGGGACAGGGGGCGAACACCGGGGAGCTGTTTTTT
few	TRBV5-1	TRBD1	TRBJ1-1	CASSLAGTGRAEAFF	TGCGCCAGCAGCTTGGCAGGGACAGGGAGGGCTGAAGCTTTCTTT
-	TRBV5-1	-	TRBJ1-6	CASSLGSGNSPLHF	TGCGCCAGCAGCTTGGGGTCCGGTAATTCACCCCTCCACTTT
-	TRBV6-7	TRBD1	TRBJ1-3	CASSPTGEKGNTIYF	TGTGCCAGCAGCCCCACAGGGGAAAAGGGAAACACCATATATTTT
-	TRBV6-1	-	TRBJ1-5	CASRATYGVNQPQHF	TGTGCCAGCAGGGCGACCTACGGGGTCAATCAGCCCCAGCATTTT
-	TRBV7-9	-	TRBJ2-1	CASSARGSSYNEQFF	TGTGCCAGCAGCGCCCGAGGGAGCTCCTACAATGAGCAGTTCTTC
-	TRBV2	TRBD2	TRBJ2-3	CASHGLAGGDTQYF	TGTGCCAGCCACGGACTAGCGGGGGGGGATACGCAGTATTTT
-	TRBV5-1	TRBD2	TRBJ2-1	CASSQWAGVDNEQFF	TGCGCCAGCAGCCAGTGGGCGGGAGTGGACAATGAGCAGTTCTTC
-	TRBV27	TRBD2	TRBJ2-1	CASSLWFSGRGGTNEQFF	TGTGCCAGCAGTTTATGGTTTTCCGGGAGGGGAGGAACCAATGAGCAGTTCTTC
-	TRBV5-1	-	TRBJ2-7	CASGRDFSSLYEQYF	TGCGCCAGCGGCCGGGACTTCTCCTCCCTCTACGAGCAGTACTTC
-	TRBV4-1	TRBD1	TRBJ2-1	CASSRPRDRESDEQFF	TGCGCCAGCAGCCGACCCCGGGACAGGGAAAGTGATGAGCAGTTCTTC
-	TRBV4-1	-	TRBJ2-5	CASSQAPGPLETQYF	TGCGCCAGCAGCCAAGCGCCAGGGCCCCTCGAGACCCAGTACTTC
-	TRBV6-6	TRBD1	TRBJ1-4	CAVGQGATNEKLFF	TGTGCCGTGGGACAGGGGGCAACTAATGAAAAACTGTTTTTT
-	TRBV5-5	TRBD1	TRBJ1-1	CASSWGQGNTEAFF	TGTGCCAGCAGCTGGGGACAGGGGAACACTGAAGCTTTCTTT
-	TRBV12-5	TRBD1	TRBJ1-2	CASGFFRGVDRGYGYTF	TGTGCTAGTGGTTTCTTCAGAGGGGTCGACAGGGGGTATGGCTACACCTTC
-	TRBV9	TRBD2	TRBJ2-7	CASSVPQRTSDSYEQYF	TGTGCCAGCAGCGTACCCCAACGGACTAGCGACTCCTACGAGCAGTACTTC
-	TRBV5-1	-	TRBJ2-5	CASSFIASGLQETQYF	TGCGCCAGCAGCTTCATAGCGTCAGGCCTCCAAGAGACCCAGTACTTC
-	TRBV27	-	TRBJ2-1	CASSLTLGYEQFF	TGTGCCAGCAGTTTAACCCTAGGATATGAGCAGTTCTTC